The present TCR beta chain was sequenced within a study of response to subunit inactivated influenza vaccine. Points from the study as a whole: Authors suggested few new T cells are recruited by each seasonal influenza vaccination.

For this clonotype: The antigen is not known.

Each CDR3 protein is one row after TCRdb ran MiXCR on the RT-PCR reads. The table shows hundreds of thousands of distinct CDR3 sequences, with about 15% occurring only once. The CDR3 is made up of 17 amino acids. Germline lookup yields CDR1 SEHNR and CDR2 FQNEAQ (reference sequence). V lost 4 bases and J lost 4; bases outside the gene matches: 15. The chain uses TRBV7-9 and TRBJ1-2; TRBD1 agrees at 7 bases. The sequencing used PBMCs from blood, collected 14 days before vaccination. The TCR was taken from a man in his forties or fifties who received an inactivated influenza vaccine. CDR3 nucleotide sequence: TGTGCCAGCAGCTCCACCGGGACAGCAACCTCGGGCTATGGCTACACCTTC. Residues: CASSSTGTATSGYGYTF.